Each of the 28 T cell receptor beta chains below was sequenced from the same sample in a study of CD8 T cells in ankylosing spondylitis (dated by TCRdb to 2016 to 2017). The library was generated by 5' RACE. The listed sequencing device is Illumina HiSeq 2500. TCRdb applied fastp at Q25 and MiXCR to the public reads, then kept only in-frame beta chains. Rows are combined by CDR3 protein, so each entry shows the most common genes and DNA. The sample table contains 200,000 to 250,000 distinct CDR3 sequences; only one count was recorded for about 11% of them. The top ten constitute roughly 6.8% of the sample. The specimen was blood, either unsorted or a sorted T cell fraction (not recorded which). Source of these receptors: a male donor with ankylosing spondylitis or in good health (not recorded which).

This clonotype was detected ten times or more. CDR3 region: CASSVGQGRNEQFF. Written as DNA, the CDR3 is TGCGCCAGCAGCGTCGGACAGGGAAGAAATGAGCAGTTCTTC. This sequence joins TRBV5-1 and TRBJ2-1; 8 bases align to TRBD1. CDR1 is SGHRS and CDR2 is YFSETQ in the germline V gene. V lost 4 bases to trimming and J lost 7 bases; unmatched junction nucleotides: 7. The CDR3 is made up of 14 amino acids.

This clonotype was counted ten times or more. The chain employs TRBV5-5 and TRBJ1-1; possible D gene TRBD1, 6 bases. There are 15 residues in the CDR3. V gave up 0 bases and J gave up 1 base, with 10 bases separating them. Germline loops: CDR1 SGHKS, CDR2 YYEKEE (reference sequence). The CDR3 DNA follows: TGTGCCAGCAGCTTGGGGGGGGGCCCGAACACTGAAGCTTTCTTT. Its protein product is CASSLGGGPNTEAFF. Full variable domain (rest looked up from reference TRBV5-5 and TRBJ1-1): DAGVTQSPTHLIKTRGQQVTLRCSPISGHKSVSWYQQVLGQGPQFIFQYYEKEERGRGNFPDRFSARQFPNYSSELNVNALLLGDSALYLCASSLGGGPNTEAFFGQGTRLTVV.

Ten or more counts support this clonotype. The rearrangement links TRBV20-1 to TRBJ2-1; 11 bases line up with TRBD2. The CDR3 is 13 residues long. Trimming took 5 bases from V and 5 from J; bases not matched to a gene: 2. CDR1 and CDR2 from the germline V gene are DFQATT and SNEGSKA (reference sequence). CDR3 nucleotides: TGCAGTGCTGAGGGACTAGCGGACAATGAGCAGTTCTTC. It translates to CSAEGLADNEQFF.

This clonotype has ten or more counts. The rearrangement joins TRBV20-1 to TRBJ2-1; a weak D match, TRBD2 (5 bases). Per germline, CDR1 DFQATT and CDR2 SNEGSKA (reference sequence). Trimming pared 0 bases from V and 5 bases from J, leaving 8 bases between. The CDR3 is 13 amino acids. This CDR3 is CSARDPGNNEQFF. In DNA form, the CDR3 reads TGCAGTGCTAGAGATCCCGGGAACAATGAGCAGTTCTTC.

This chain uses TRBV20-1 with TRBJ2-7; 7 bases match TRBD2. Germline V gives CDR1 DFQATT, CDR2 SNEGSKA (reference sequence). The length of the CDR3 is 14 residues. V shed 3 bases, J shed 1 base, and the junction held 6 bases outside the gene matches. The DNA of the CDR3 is TGCAGTGCTAGTCTAGCGGCAGAATCCTACGAGCAGTACTTC. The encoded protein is CSASLAAESYEQYF.

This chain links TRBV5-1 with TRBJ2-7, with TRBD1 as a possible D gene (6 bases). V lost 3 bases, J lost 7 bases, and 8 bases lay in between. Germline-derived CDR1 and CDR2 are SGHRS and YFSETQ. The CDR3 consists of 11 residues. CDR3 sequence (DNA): TGCGCCAGCAGCTACACAGGGGAGCAGTACTTC. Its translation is CASSYTGEQYF.

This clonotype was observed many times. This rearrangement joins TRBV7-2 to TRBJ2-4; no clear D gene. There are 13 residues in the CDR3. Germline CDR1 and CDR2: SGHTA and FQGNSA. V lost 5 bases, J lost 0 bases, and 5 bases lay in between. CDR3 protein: CASSRVAKNIQYF. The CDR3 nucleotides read TGTGCCAGCAGCAGAGTAGCCAAAAACATTCAGTACTTC.

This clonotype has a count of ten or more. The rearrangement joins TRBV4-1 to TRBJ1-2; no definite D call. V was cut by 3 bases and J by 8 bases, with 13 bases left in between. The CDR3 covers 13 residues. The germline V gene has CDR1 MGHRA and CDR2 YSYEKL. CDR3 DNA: TGCGCCAGCAGCCAGCTAGGACTGTACGGCTACACCTTC. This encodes CASSQLGLYGYTF.

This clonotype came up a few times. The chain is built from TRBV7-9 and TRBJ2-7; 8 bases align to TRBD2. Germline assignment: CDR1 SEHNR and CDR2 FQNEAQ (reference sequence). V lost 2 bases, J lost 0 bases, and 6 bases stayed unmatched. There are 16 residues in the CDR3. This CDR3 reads CASSLSGAGGSYEQYF. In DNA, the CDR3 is TGTGCCAGCAGCTTATCGGGGGCGGGGGGCTCCTACGAGCAGTACTTC.

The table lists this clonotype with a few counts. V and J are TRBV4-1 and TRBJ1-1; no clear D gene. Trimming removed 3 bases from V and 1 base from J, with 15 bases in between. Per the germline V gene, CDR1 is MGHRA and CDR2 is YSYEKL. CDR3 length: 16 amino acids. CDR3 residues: CASSHNTRTANTEAFF. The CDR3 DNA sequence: TGCGCCAGCAGCCACAACACCCGGACGGCGAACACTGAAGCTTTCTTT.

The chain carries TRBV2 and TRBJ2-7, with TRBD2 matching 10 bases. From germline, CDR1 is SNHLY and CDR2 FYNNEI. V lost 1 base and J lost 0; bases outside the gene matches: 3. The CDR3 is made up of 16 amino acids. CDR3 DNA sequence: TGTGCCAGCAGTGAAGGGAGGACTAGCGGCTCCTACGAGCAGTACTTC. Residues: CASSEGRTSGSYEQYF.

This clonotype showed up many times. CDR3 amino acids: CASSLGGEDTQYF. For the CDR3, the DNA is TGTGCCAGCTCTCTTGGAGGGGAAGATACGCAGTATTTT. The chain links TRBV6-4 to TRBJ2-3; D possibly corresponds to TRBD2 (6 bases). The germline V gene encodes CDR1 MRHNA and CDR2 SNTAGT. The CDR3 spans 13 residues. The V gene lost 8 bases and the J gene lost 5 bases, with 14 bases spanning the gap.

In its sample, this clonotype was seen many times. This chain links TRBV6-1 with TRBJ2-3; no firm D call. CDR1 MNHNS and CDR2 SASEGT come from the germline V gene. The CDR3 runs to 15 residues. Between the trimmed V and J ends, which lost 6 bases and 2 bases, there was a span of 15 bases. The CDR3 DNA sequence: TGTGCCAGCAGCCACGTTAGATGGACCACAGATACGCAGTATTTT. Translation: CASSHVRWTTDTQYF.

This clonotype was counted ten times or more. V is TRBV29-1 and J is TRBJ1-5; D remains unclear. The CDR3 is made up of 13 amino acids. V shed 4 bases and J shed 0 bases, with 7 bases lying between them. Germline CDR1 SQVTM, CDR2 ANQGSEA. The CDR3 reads CSVALDSNQPQHF. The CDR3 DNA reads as TGCAGCGTTGCATTGGATAGCAATCAGCCCCAGCATTTT.

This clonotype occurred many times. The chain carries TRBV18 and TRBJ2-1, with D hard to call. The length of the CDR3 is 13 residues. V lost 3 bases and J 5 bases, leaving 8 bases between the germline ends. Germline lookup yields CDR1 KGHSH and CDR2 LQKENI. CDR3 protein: CASSPVGNNEQFF. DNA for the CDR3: TGTGCCAGCTCACCCGTGGGCAACAATGAGCAGTTCTTC. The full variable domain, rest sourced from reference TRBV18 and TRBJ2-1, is NAGVMQNPRHLVRRRGQEARLRCSPMKGHSHVYWYRQLPEEGLKFMVYLQKENIIDESGMPKERFSAEFPKEGPSILRIQQVVRGDSAAYFCASSPVGNNEQFFGPGTRLTVL.

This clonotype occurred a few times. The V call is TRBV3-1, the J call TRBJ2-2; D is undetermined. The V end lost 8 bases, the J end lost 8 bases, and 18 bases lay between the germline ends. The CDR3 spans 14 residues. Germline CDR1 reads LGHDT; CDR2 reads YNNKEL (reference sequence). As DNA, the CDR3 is TGTGCCAGCTCCCATGACAACGGCATAGGGGAGCTGTTTTTT. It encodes CASSHDNGIGELFF.

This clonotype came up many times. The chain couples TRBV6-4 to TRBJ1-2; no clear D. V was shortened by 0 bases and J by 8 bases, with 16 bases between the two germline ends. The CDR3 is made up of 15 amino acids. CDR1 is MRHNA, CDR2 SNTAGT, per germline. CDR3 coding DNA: TGTGCCAGCAGTGACTCGATCAGTTTGGGGTTAGGCTACACCTTC. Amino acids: CASSDSISLGLGYTF.

DNA of the CDR3: TGTGCCAGCAGCTTAGAAGCTAGCGGAGCCAAAAACATTCAGTACTTC. Translating it yields CASSLEASGAKNIQYF. J is TRBJ2-4 and V is TRBV7-9, with 7 bases identical to TRBD2. V was pared by 1 base and J by 0 bases, with 3 bases of the junction left unmatched. CDR1 SEHNR and CDR2 FQNEAQ come from the germline V gene (reference sequence). The length of the CDR3 is 16 residues. Looking up the rest from reference TRBV7-9 and TRBJ2-4 gives the full variable domain: DTGVSQNPRHKITKRGQNVTFRCDPISEHNRLYWYRQTLGQGPEFLTYFQNEAQLEKSRLLSDRFSAERPKGSFSTLEIQRTEQGDSAMYLCASSLEASGAKNIQYFGAGTRLSVL.

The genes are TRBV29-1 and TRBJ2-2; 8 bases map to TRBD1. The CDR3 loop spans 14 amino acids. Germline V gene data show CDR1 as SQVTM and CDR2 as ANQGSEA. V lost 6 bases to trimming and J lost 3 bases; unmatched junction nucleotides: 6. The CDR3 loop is CSVGRQGHTGELFF. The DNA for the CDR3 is TGCAGCGTGGGTCGACAGGGGCACACCGGGGAGCTGTTTTTT.

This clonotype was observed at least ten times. The DNA for the CDR3 is TGTGCCAGCAGGCCCGGGACAGGGCGTACAGAGACCCAGTACTTC. Its translation: CASRPGTGRTETQYF. V is TRBV12-3 or TRBV12-4 and J is TRBJ2-5; TRBD1 matches at 9 bases. This CDR3 contains 15 residues. V was pared by 6 bases and J by 4 bases, with 9 bases of the junction left unmatched.

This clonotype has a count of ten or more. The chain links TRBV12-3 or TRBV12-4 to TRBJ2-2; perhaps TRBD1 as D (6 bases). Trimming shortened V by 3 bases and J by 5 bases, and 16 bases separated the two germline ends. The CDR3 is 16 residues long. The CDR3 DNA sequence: TGTGCCAGCAGTTTTCGTTCCAGGGGTGGGACCGGGGAGCTGTTTTTT. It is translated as CASSFRSRGGTGELFF.

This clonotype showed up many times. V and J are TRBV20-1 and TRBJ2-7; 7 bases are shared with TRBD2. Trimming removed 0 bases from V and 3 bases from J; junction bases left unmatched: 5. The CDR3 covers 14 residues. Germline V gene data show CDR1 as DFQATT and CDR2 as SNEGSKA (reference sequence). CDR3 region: CSARDGLADYEQYF. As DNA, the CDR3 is TGCAGTGCTAGAGATGGGCTAGCGGACTACGAGCAGTACTTC.

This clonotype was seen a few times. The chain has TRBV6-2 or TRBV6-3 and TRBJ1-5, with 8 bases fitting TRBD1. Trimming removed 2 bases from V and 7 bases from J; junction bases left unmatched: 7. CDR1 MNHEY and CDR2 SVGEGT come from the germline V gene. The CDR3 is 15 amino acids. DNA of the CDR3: TGTGCCAGCAGTTACGGCAGGGGGCGCGTCCAGCCCCAGCATTTT. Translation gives CASSYGRGRVQPQHF.

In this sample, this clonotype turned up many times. This chain's CDR3 is CASSQGTSSYEQYF. CDR3 coding DNA: TGTGCCAGCAGCCAAGGGACTTCCTCCTACGAGCAGTACTTC. The J gene is TRBJ2-7, the V gene TRBV3-1, with a weak D call TRBD2 (5 bases). Trimming left V 1 base short and J 0 bases short, with 7 bases between. The germline V gene encodes CDR1 LGHDT and CDR2 YNNKEL (reference sequence). The CDR3 is made up of 14 amino acids.

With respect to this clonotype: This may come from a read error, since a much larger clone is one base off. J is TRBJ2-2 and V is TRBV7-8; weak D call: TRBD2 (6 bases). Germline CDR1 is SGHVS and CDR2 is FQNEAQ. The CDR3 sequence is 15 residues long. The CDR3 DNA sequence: TGTGCCAGCAGCTTAGAATGGGACTTCACCGGGGTGCTGTTTTTT. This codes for CASSLEWDFTGVLFF. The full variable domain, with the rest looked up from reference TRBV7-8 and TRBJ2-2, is GAGVSQSPRYKVAKRGQDVALRCDPISGHVSLFWYQQALGQGPEFLTYFQNEAQLDKSGLPSDRFFAERPEGSVSTLKIQRTQQEDSAVYLCASSLEWDFTGVLFFGEGSRLTVL.

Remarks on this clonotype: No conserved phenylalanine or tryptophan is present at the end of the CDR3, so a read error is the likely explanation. This CDR3 is CATDHKREGYEQYL. The CDR3 DNA reads as TGTGCCACCGATCATAAGCGGGAGGGGTACGAGCAGTACCTC. V gene TRBV6-1 combines with J gene TRBJ2-7, with 10 bases lining up with TRBD2. The CDR3 is 14 residues long. V lost 10 bases and J lost 4; bases outside the gene matches: 10. Looked up from germline, CDR1 is MNHNS and CDR2 is SASEGT.

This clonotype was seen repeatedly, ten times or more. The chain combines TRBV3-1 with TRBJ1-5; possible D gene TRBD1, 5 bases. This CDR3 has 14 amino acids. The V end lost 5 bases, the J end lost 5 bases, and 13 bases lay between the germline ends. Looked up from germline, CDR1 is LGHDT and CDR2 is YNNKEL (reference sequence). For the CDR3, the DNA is TGTGCCAGCAGCGTAAATCCCAGGGATCAGCCCCAGCATTTT. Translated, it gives CASSVNPRDQPQHF.

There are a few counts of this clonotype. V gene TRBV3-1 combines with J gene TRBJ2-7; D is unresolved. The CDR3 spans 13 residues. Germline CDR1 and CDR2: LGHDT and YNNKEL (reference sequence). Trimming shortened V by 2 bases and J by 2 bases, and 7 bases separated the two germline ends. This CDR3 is CASSQTTTYEQYF. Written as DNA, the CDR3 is TGTGCCAGCAGCCAAACTACCACCTACGAGCAGTACTTC.